The source of this T cell receptor beta chain is a study of cytomegalovirus exposure and HLA in healthy donors (dated by TCRdb to 2017 to 2019). Study-wide context: In an earlier analysis of several hundred of the donors, 276 Gb of sequence data and about 110 million unique TCR beta sequences from 150 million to 200 million T cells were reported. In the later analysis, no new phenotypic data were used to find candidate immune exposures; instead, reliance was placed on TCR beta sequences and their occurrence across donors. In a later genetic analysis, genome-wide SNP genotypes for about 65% of the roughly 670 donors were used, and that subset was treated as a discovery cohort. Among 300 to 450 genotyped donors of the cohort, an average of approximately 240,000 unique TCR beta nucleotide sequences were sequenced per donor, roughly a sixth of them non-productive. An early release that covered around 590 HLA-typed donors contained around 300 gigabases of sequencing data and tens of millions of unique TCR sequences. High-throughput TCR immunosequencing, statistical association of individual TCRs with disease status, and machine learning were combined to predict cytomegalovirus infection status. The aim of the study was to test whether cataloging public T cell receptors could identify signatures of past pathogen exposure. All discovery cohort repertoires had been generated using a single sequencing platform. Alongside the repertoire data, information on donor age, sex, ethnicity and CMV serostatus was compiled. The genetic ancestry cluster associated with self-reported Caucasian donors included approximately 85% of the roughly 390 genotyped donors. The study used immunosequencing to profile the T cell repertoires of several hundred subjects and linked those repertoires to cytomegalovirus serostatus. A later analysis re-analyzed previously published TCR beta repertoires from 666 donors and added high-resolution HLA genotyping to study TCR occurrence patterns. In an earlier analysis of roughly 580 of the donors, high-throughput TCR beta sequencing was used to judge whether each TCR beta V gene segment behaved as functional or pseudogenic. The number of donors typed differed by locus, with roughly 629-640 for A, B, C, DRB1 and DQB1, roughly 520 for DQA1, 600 to 610 for DPA1, and around 460 for DPB1. HLA typing included class I and class II loci at four-digit resolution. A separate validation cohort of 100 to 150 different subjects was used in addition to the 666-subject first cohort. Four or five DR-DQ haplotypes were handled as single units for association and clustering because linkage in the cohort was strong.

The library was built by means of the immunoSEQ multiplex PCR assay. The multiplex PCR relied on a mix of 60 forward primers for TCR Vbeta segments and 13 reverse primers for TCR Jbeta segments. The CDR3 region of rearranged TCR beta genes was amplified from genomic DNA by a multiplex PCR assay. The amplified TCR beta libraries were sequenced on the Illumina HiSeq System as 87-base-pair reads. From the authors' description of their analysis: In a later analysis, 77 million or so unique TCR beta chains were counted across the 690 or so repertoires, and roughly 11 million of these chains were shared by at least two donors. To remove PCR and sequencing errors, raw reads were error-corrected and collapsed into unique sequences using a nearest-neighbor algorithm that merged closely related sequences. Alignment of CDR3 sequences to IMGT reference sequences was used to assign V, D and J gene segments. Each retained sequence needed at least a six-nucleotide match to both a V gene segment and a J gene segment. A rearrangement counted as productive if the CDR3 had no stop codons and remained in frame with V and J, and every other rearrangement counted as non-productive. Following IMGT convention, CDR3 was defined as the stretch from the second conserved V-encoded cysteine up to the conserved J-encoded phenylalanine. The earlier analysis of about 570 of the donors excluded any sequence lacking an unambiguous match to a single V gene segment. An earlier analysis of fewer than 750 of the donors classified V segments as functional when productive rearrangements were above 56.7% and as segregating when the standard deviation between donors was above 5%. To diagnose cytomegalovirus status from the catalog of TCR beta chain sequences, a statistical classification framework was built. V and J gene assignment, in a later analysis, came from comparing TCR nucleotide sequences with IMGT/GENE-DB human TR gene sequences. In a later analysis, CDR3 sequences and most-parsimonious VDJ recombination scenarios were assigned using the TCRdist pipeline. In a later analysis, each TCR beta chain was defined by its CDR3 amino acid sequence together with its V-gene family, and reads without a unique V-gene family were excluded. In a later analysis, 500 to 700 highly shared, low-generation-probability nucleotide sequences were removed to address suspected cross-contamination and a sequencing artifact. A later analysis calculated a clonal expansion index for each public chain from normalized within-repertoire ranks of inferred template counts. In a later analysis, generation probabilities were computed with a VDJ recombination model fitted to out-of-frame rearrangements, and the resulting probabilities were checked against IGoR. A later analysis scored TCR-TCR, TCR-HLA and TCR-CMV co-occurrence with hypergeometric tests, applying a repertoire-size bias correction to TCR pairs. In a later analysis, false discovery rates were estimated by permuting HLA or CMV assignments 20 times. In a later analysis, co-occurring TCRs were grouped using DBSCAN, and TCRdist sequence similarity was added for clustering within HLA-allele-positive subsets. Repertoires with fewer than 30,000 or more than 120,000 public chains were left out of co-occurrence clustering, as were about five repertoires with anomalous nucleotide sharing. This immuneACCESS table, as held by TCRdb, lists in-frame sequences with V and J called but not all clones. Of the missing ones, under half trace to an unresolved V gene in checked studies; the others have no known cause. The V and J calls and the clone size are those of that table, but D and trimming were determined from the DNA. A total of roughly 97,000 clones appear in this sample, over 75% of them only once. The top ten clonotypes cover 5.8% of the sample.

In total, approximately 690 healthy bone marrow donors made up the cohort. At the time of sampling, every cohort member was nominally healthy, though immune exposures that went unrecorded were likely present. The donor was CMV seropositive and belonged to the group of more than 250 seropositive cohort members. A peripheral blood sample was provided by each donor, and peripheral blood mononuclear cells were used for TCR beta sequencing. The Qiagen DNeasy Blood Extraction Kit was used to extract genomic DNA from the blood cell samples. V is pruned by 1 base and J by 11 bases, leaving 20 bases of the junction without a gene match. Including cysteine and phenylalanine, the CDR3 has 18 amino acids. The retained sequence is limited to the CDR3, 54 bases, with the frame set at the first base. CDR1 and CDR2 were assigned from the germline V gene as LGHNA and YSLEER. Here is what the overall study found, with its caveats: Most TCR sequences were seen in very few donors, while some public TCRs were found in many individuals. A group of highly shared sequence variants was considered likely to be a technical artifact of the sequencing pipeline. Some IMGT-functional V segments, including TRBV6-2 and TRBV6-3, could not be distinguished by the 87-base-pair reads and were therefore excluded. A later analysis found that TCR association rates varied across HLA loci, with DRB1 alleles showing the most associated TCRs and HLA-C alleles the fewest. A later genetic analysis reported fewer N-insertions in productive TCRs among donors in an Asian-associated ancestry cluster than the approximately 670-donor mean. Several of the top co-occurrence clusters appeared to be linked to parvovirus B19, influenza, CMV and Epstein-Barr virus, according to a later analysis. V-gene and J-gene trimming of TCR beta chains was associated with a missense DCLRE1C variant in a later genetic analysis, and the association was replicated in an independent cohort. Presence/absence analyses assumed roughly uniform sequencing depth across donors, an assumption that may not hold. The earlier analysis of fewer than 750 of the donors excluded 15 to 20 rarely observed V segments, including chromosome 9 orphons, because counts were too low. In vitro tests confirmed that a few of the cytomegalovirus-associated TCR beta chains recognize cytomegalovirus antigens. An earlier analysis of several hundred of the donors showed that most TCR beta V segments appeared in productive rearrangements either about 87% or about 30% of the time, which broadly matched IMGT annotations. Linkage disequilibrium might explain the correlated functional status among segregating V segments, but an unknown experimental factor could not be excluded. The authors suggested that the approach could potentially be extended to other disease states and immunological phenotypes. HLA typing was unavailable for some donors at each locus, so association tests used only the typed subset. The classifier was reported to diagnose cytomegalovirus status with high specificity and sensitivity in both the original cohort and the validation cohort. The study listed 150 to 200 TCR beta chains as associated with cytomegalovirus. A later analysis associated 15,000 to 20,000 TCR beta sequences with specific HLA alleles at a false discovery rate of 0.05. A later analysis found that HLA-associated TCR beta chains were more clonally expanded and had lower generation probabilities than equally common non-associated chains. A further reported finding was that TCR beta sequences accurately predicted the HLA-A and HLA-B alleles for most subjects in the first cohort. Immune exposure information for the cohort was limited to CMV serostatus. Strong co-occurrence of HLA alleles, especially DR and DQ, made assigning TCR associations to individual alleles difficult. Most CMV-associated TCR beta chains appeared to be HLA-restricted in a later analysis, and the HLA associations seemed to be driven largely by CMV exposure. Only TCR beta chains were sequenced in this cohort, and the absence of alpha or paired-chain data limited detectable features.

On this clone itself: There is no known antigen for this receptor. Base qualities are missing; no much larger clone stands one base away.

This clonotype was obtained from a man between 60 and 75 years old in good health and CMV-seropositive. The rearranged segments are TRBV4-3 and TRBJ2-3, with 8 central nucleotides matching TRBD2. Sequenced sample: PBMCs. The DNA sequence is TGCGCCAGCAGCCAAGGGGTCTCCAGCGGGGGCCCGCCCATTGGGCAGTATTTT. Translated, this gives CASSQGVSSGGPPIGQYF.